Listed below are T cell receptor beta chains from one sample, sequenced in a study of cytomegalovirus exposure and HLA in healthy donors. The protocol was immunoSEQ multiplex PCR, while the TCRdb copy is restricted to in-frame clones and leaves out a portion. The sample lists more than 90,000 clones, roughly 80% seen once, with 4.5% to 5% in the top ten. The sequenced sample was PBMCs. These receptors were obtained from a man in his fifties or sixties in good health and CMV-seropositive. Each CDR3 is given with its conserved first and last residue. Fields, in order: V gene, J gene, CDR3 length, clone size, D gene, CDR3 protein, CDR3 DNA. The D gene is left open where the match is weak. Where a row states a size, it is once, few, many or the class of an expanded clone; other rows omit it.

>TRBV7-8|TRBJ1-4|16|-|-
CASSPMTRGLGEKLFF
TGTGCCAGCAGCCCCATGACCAGGGGATTAGGGGAAAAACTGTTTTTT
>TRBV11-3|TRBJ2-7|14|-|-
CASSLDRGHGEQYF
TGTGCCAGCAGCTTAGATCGGGGACACGGCGAGCAGTACTTC
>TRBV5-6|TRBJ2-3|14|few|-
CASSSGTHIHAQYF
TGTGCCAGCAGTTCCGGGACACATATTCATGCGCAGTATTTT
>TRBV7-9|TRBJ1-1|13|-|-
CASSLDQDTEAFF
TGTGCCAGCAGCTTAGATCAGGACACTGAAGCTTTCTTT
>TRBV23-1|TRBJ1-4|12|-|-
CASRPQTVKLFF
TGCGCCAGCAGACCCCAGACAGTAAAACTGTTTTTT
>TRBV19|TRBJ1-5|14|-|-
CASTKGRSNQPQHF
TGTGCCAGTACCAAAGGCAGGAGCAATCAGCCCCAGCATTTT
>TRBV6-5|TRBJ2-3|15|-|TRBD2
CASSPRLAGEDTQYF
TGTGCCAGCAGCCCCCGGCTAGCGGGGGAGGATACGCAGTATTTT
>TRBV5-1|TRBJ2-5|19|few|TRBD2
CASSLGGIRLSSGSVDMYF
TGCGCCAGCAGCTTGGGGGGGATCAGACTGTCCAGCGGGAGTGTAGATATGTACTTC
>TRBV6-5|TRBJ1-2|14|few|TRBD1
CASSFRQGAGGYTF
TGTGCCAGCAGTTTTAGACAGGGGGCAGGGGGCTACACCTTC
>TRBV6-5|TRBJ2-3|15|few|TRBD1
CASSHTTGGTDTQYF
TGTGCCAGCAGCCACACGACAGGGGGCACAGATACGCAGTATTTT
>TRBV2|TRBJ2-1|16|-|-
CASSPGMLVPYNEQFF
TGTGCCAGCAGTCCGGGTATGCTAGTCCCCTACAATGAGCAGTTCTTC
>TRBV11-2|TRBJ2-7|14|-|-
CASSQLAGAGEQYF
TGTGCCAGCAGCCAGCTGGCCGGGGCGGGAGAGCAGTACTTC
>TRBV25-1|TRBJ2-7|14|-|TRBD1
CASSVWDSVYEQYF
TGTGCCAGCAGTGTCTGGGACAGTGTCTACGAGCAGTACTTC
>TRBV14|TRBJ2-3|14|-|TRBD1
CASSPGTGSDTQYF
TGTGCCAGCAGCCCCGGGACAGGGTCAGATACGCAGTATTTT
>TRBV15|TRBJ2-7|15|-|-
CATSRDSQGGHEQYF
TGTGCCACCAGCAGAGACTCGCAGGGTGGCCACGAGCAGTACTTC
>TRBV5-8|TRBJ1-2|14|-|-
CASSSTGFIYGYTF
TGTGCCAGCAGCTCGACAGGATTCATTTATGGCTACACCTTC
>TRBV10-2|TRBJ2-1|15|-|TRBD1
CASSEETGGPNEQFF
TGCGCCAGCAGTGAGGAGACAGGGGGCCCGAATGAGCAGTTCTTC
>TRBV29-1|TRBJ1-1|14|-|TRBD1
CSVVQGEKTSEAFF
TGCAGCGTTGTACAGGGGGAGAAAACTAGTGAAGCTTTCTTT
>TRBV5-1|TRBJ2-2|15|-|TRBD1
CASSAGTGYTGELFF
TGCGCCAGCAGCGCAGGGACAGGGTATACCGGGGAGCTGTTTTTT
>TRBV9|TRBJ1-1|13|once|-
CASSVDGDTEAFF
TGTGCCAGCAGCGTAGACGGGGACACTGAAGCTTTCTTT
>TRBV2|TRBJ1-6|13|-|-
CASSRDTYSPLHF
TGTGCCAGCAGTCGGGACACCTATTCACCCCTCCACTTT
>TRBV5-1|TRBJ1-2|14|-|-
CASSMTGDNYGYTF
TGCGCCAGCAGCATGACAGGCGATAACTATGGCTACACCTTC
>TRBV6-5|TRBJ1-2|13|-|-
CASSDRFGDGYTF
TGTGCCAGCAGTGACAGATTCGGAGATGGCTACACCTTC
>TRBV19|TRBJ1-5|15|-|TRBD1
CASSISQGVNQPQHF
TGTGCCAGTAGTATTTCACAGGGGGTCAATCAGCCCCAGCATTTT
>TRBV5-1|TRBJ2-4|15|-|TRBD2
CASSLADGAGDIQYF
TGCGCCAGCAGCTTGGCGGATGGAGCGGGAGACATTCAGTACTTC
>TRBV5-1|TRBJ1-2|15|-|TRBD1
CASSAGQGANYGYTF
TGCGCCAGCAGCGCCGGACAGGGAGCTAACTATGGCTACACCTTC
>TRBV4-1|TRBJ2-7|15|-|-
CASSPGLIGGYEQYF
TGCGCCAGCAGCCCCGGCCTCATTGGAGGATACGAGCAGTACTTC
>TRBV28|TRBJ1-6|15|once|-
CASRDERGGNSPLHF
TGTGCCAGCAGGGATGAACGCGGGGGAAATTCACCCCTCCACTTT
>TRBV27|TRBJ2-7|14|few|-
CASSLRPGAYEQYF
TGTGCCAGCAGTTTACGACCGGGGGCCTACGAGCAGTACTTC
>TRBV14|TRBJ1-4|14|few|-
CASSLSLGNEKLFF
TGTGCCAGCAGCCTTAGTCTCGGGAATGAAAAACTGTTTTTT
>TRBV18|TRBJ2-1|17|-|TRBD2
CASSLPGGTTSYNEQFF
TGTGCCAGCTCTCTCCCCGGGGGGACTACATCCTACAATGAGCAGTTCTTC
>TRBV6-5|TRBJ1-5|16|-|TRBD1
CASSYRGPYSNQPQHF
TGTGCCAGCAGTTACAGGGGGCCCTATAGCAATCAGCCCCAGCATTTT
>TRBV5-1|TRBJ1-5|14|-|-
CASRESRSNQPQHF
TGCGCCAGCAGAGAAAGCAGGAGCAATCAGCCCCAGCATTTT
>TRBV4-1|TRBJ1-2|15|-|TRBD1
CASSSLQGILSGYTF
TGCGCCAGCAGCTCGCTACAGGGGATTTTGAGTGGCTACACCTTC
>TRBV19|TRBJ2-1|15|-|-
CASSIVGGDYNEQFF
TGTGCCAGTAGTATAGTGGGAGGAGACTACAATGAGCAGTTCTTC
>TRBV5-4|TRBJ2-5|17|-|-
CASSLRVKADRRETQYF
TGTGCCAGCAGCTTGCGGGTAAAAGCGGACAGAAGAGAGACCCAGTACTTC
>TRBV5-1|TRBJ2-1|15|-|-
CASSPQAGSYNEQFF
TGCGCCAGCAGCCCCCAAGCGGGCTCCTACAATGAGCAGTTCTTC
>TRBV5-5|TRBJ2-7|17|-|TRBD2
CASSFTSGGPASYEQYF
TGTGCCAGCAGCTTTACTAGCGGGGGGCCTGCCTCCTACGAGCAGTACTTC
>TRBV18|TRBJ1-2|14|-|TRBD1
CASSPDRGNYGYTF
TGTGCCAGCTCACCCGACAGGGGGAACTATGGCTACACCTTC
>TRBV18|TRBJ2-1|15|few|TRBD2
CASSLERGAWNEQFF
TGTGCCAGCTCACTTGAGCGGGGGGCCTGGAATGAGCAGTTCTTC
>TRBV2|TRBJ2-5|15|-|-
CASSELLRSQETQYF
TGTGCCAGCAGTGAGCTTCTGAGGAGCCAAGAGACCCAGTACTTC
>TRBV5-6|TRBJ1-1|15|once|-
CASSLYSSGHTEAFF
TGTGCCAGCAGCTTGTATTCGTCAGGGCACACTGAAGCTTTCTTT
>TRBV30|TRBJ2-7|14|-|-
CAWSVREGSYEQYF
TGTGCCTGGAGTGTACGCGAGGGATCCTACGAGCAGTACTTC
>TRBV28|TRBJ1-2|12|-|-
CANQGPDRGYTF
TGTGCCAACCAGGGCCCTGATAGGGGCTACACCTTC
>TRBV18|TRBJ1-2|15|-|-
CASSPPNRGVYGYTF
TGTGCCAGCTCACCACCAAATCGGGGGGTCTATGGCTACACCTTC
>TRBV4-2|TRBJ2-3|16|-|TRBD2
CASSQDPSGGPYTQYF
TGTGCCAGCAGCCAAGATCCCAGCGGGGGGCCGTATACGCAGTATTTT
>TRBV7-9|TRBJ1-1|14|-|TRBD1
CASSFNRDSTEAFF
TGTGCCAGCAGCTTCAACAGGGACAGCACTGAAGCTTTCTTT
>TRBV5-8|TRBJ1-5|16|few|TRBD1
CASSPGTGGFPQPQHF
TGTGCCAGCAGCCCGGGGACAGGGGGATTTCCGCAGCCCCAGCATTTT
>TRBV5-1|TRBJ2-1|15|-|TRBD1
CASSLGQGFYNEQFF
TGCGCCAGCAGCCTGGGACAGGGCTTTTACAATGAGCAGTTCTTC
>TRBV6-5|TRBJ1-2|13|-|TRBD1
CASSWGQPGGYTF
TGTGCCAGCTCCTGGGGACAGCCGGGGGGCTACACCTTC
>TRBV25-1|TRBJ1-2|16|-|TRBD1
CASIGRGTGDKFGYTF
TGTGCCAGCATAGGGCGAGGGACAGGGGATAAGTTTGGCTACACCTTC
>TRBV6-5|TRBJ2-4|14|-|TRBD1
CASSYRGQRHIQYF
TGTGCCAGCAGTTACCGGGGACAGCGGCACATTCAGTACTTC
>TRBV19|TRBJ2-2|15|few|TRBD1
CASSTGQVRTGELFF
TGTGCCAGTAGTACGGGACAGGTTCGCACCGGGGAGCTGTTTTTT
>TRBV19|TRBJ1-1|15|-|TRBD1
CASSEPGQGASEAFF
TGTGCCAGTAGTGAGCCGGGACAGGGGGCCTCTGAAGCTTTCTTT